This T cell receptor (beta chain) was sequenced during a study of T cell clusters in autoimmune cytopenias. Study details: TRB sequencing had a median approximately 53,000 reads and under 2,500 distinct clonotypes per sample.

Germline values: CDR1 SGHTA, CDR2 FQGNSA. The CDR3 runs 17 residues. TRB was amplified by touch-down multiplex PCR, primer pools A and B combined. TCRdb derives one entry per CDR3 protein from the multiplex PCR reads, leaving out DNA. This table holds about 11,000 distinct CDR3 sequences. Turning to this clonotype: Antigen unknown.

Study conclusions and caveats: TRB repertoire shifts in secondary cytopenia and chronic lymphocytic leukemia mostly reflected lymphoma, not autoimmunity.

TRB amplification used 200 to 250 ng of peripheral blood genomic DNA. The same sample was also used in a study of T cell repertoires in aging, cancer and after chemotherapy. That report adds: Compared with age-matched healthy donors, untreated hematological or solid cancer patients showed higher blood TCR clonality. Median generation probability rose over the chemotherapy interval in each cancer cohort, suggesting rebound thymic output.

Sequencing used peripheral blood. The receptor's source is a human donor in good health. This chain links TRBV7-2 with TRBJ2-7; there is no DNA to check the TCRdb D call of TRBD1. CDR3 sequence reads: CASSPSTGGIFWSEQYF.